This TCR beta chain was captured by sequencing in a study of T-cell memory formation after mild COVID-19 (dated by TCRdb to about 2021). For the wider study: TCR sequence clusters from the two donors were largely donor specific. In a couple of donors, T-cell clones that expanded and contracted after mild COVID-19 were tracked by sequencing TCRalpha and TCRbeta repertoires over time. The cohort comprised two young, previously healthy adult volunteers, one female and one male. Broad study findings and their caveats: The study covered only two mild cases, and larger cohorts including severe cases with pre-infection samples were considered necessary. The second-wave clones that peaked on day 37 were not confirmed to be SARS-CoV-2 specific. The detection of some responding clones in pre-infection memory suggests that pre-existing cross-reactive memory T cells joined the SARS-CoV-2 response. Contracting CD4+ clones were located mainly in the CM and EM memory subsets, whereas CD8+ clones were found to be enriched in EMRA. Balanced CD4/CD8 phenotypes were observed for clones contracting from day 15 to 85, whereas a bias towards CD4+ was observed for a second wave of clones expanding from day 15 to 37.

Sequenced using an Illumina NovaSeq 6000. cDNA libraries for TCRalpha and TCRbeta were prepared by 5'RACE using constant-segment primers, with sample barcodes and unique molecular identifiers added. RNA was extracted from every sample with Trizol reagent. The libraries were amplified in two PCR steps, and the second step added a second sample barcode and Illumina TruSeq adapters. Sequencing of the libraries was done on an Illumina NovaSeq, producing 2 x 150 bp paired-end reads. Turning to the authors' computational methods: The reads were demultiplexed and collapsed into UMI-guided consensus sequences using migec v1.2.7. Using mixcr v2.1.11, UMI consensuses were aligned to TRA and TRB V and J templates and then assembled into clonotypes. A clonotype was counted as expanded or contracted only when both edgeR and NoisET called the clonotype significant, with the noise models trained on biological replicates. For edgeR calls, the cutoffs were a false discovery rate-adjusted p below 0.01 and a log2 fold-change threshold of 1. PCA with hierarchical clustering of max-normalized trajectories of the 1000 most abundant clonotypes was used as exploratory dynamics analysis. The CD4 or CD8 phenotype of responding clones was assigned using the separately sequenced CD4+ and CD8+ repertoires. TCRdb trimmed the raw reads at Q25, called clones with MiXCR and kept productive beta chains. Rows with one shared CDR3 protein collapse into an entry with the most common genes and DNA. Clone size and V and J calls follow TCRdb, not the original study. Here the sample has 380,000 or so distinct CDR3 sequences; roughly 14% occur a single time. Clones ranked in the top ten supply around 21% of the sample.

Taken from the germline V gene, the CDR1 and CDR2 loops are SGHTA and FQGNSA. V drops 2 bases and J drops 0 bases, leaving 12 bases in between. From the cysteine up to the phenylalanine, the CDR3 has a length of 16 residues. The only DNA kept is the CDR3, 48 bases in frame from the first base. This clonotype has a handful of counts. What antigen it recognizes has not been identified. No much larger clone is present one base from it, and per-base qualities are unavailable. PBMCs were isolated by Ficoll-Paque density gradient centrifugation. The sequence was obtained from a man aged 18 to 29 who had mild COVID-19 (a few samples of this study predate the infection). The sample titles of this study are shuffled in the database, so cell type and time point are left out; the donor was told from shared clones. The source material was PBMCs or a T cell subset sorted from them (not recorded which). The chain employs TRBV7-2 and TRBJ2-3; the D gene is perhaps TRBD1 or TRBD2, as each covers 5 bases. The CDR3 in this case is CASSLRGPDSTDTQYF. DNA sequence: TGTGCCAGCAGCTTAAGGGGACCGGACAGCACAGATACGCAGTATTTT.